This entry lists 29 T cell receptor beta chains sequenced from one sample in a study of PD-L1 blockade in urothelial cancer. Profiling relied on immunoSEQ multiplex PCR, and the TCRdb table lists in-frame clones only, not all of them. The repertoire holds some 54,000 clones, with about 87% as singletons. This material consisted of PBMCs, taken around atezolizumab (anti-PD-L1) treatment. These receptors all stem from a man aged 35 to 55 with urothelial cancer.

This chain uses TRBV19 with TRBJ2-7; D is unresolved. CDR3 length equals 13 residues. The germline gives CDR1 LNHDA, CDR2 SQIVND (reference sequence). V lost 5 bases and J lost 7, with 15 bases in between. DNA for the CDR3: TGTGCCAGTAGTCCAGACTCCTACGAGGAGCAGTACTTC. It encodes CASSPDSYEEQYF.

The chain joins TRBV28 to TRBJ1-2; D remains ambiguous. The ends were cut back, 4 bases at V and 5 bases at J, with 17 bases in the middle. The CDR3 has 15 amino acids. CDR1 and CDR2 from the germline V gene are MDHEN and SYDVKM. Here the CDR3 reads CASSSSTSAGYGYTF. In DNA form, the CDR3 reads TGTGCCAGCAGTTCATCTACCTCCGCGGGGTATGGCTACACCTTC.

V gene TRBV5-1 combines with J gene TRBJ2-1, with D possibly matching TRBD1 (6 bases). Per the germline V gene, CDR1 is SGHRS and CDR2 is YFSETQ. V was cut by 7 bases and J by 8 bases, with 16 bases left in between. The CDR3 runs 13 residues. The CDR3 is CASARQEHYEQFF. The DNA for the CDR3 is TGCGCCAGCGCCCGACAGGAACATTATGAGCAGTTCTTC.

This clone has more than one count but fewer than ten. V is TRBV28 and J is TRBJ2-7; D not resolved. Germline V gene lookup returns CDR1 MDHEN and CDR2 SYDVKM. The CDR3 contains 12 residues. Trimming shortened V by 7 bases and J by 2 bases, and 9 bases separated the two germline ends. The CDR3 DNA follows: TGTGCCAGCACCCAGAGGCCCTACGAGCAGTACTTC. It is translated as CASTQRPYEQYF.

The rearrangement joins TRBV11-3 to TRBJ2-1; 16 nucleotides align to TRBD2. Per germline, CDR1 SGHNT and CDR2 YENEEA. The J segment lost 10 bases and the V segment lost 4 bases, leaving 1 base of the junction unmatched. This CDR3 spans 14 amino acids. The CDR3 reads CASSWGLAGGEQFF. Here the CDR3 DNA reads TGTGCCAGCAGCTGGGGACTAGCGGGGGGGGAGCAGTTCTTC.

This chain joins TRBV7-6 and TRBJ2-3; 10 bases fit TRBD2. The length of the CDR3 is 15 residues. Germline assignment: CDR1 SGHVS and CDR2 FNYEAQ. V gave up 1 base and J gave up 6 bases; unmatched junction bases: 4. The CDR3 DNA follows: TGTGCCAGCAGCTTAGGTCTAGCGGGAGAGGATACGCAGTATTTT. Translating gives CASSLGLAGEDTQYF.

This sequence joins TRBV28 and TRBJ1-2; 10 nucleotides line up with TRBD1. The CDR3 has 16 residues. Germline-derived CDR1 and CDR2 are MDHEN and SYDVKM. The J segment lost 4 bases and the V segment lost 8 bases, leaving 13 bases of the junction unmatched. CDR3 in amino acids: CASVRLTGTGAYGYTF. Written as DNA, the CDR3 is TGTGCCAGCGTCCGTTTAACCGGGACAGGGGCCTATGGCTACACCTTC.

CDR3: CASSAGTGGGTQYF. In DNA form, the CDR3 reads TGTGCCAGCAGCGCCGGGACAGGGGGTGGGACCCAGTACTTC. The chain links TRBV9 to TRBJ2-5; 11 nucleotides line up with TRBD1. The CDR3 is made up of 14 amino acids. The germline V gene has CDR1 SGDLS and CDR2 YYNGEE. V lost 3 bases and J lost 7; bases outside the gene matches: 5.

This clone was observed once. This chain links TRBV7-8 with TRBJ1-2; the D gene is possibly TRBD1 (6 bases). This CDR3 is built from 16 residues. V was cut by 5 bases and J by 3 bases, with 19 bases left in between. CDR1 and CDR2 from the germline V gene are SGHVS and FQNEAQ. This CDR3 reads CASSLARGAPDYGYTF. The CDR3 nucleotides read TGTGCCAGCAGCCTGGCCCGGGGGGCCCCCGACTATGGCTACACCTTC.

The CDR3 DNA sequence: TGCGCCAGCAGCCAAGGACCGGCGGCCTACGAGCAGTACTTC. Translating it yields CASSQGPAAYEQYF. V and J are TRBV4-3 and TRBJ2-7; D unresolved. This CDR3 is 14 amino acids long. V dropped 1 base and J dropped 2 bases, with 9 bases sitting between them. Germline V gene sequence: CDR1 LGHNA, CDR2 YSLEER.

This clone appeared once. The chain employs TRBV9 and TRBJ1-4, with 8 bases lining up with TRBD1. The CDR3 loop spans 14 amino acids. J lost 6 bases, V lost 4 bases, and 5 bases had no gene match. In germline, CDR1 is SGDLS, CDR2 YYNGEE. CDR3 in amino acids: CASSRTGPDEKLFF. The CDR3 DNA reads TGTGCCAGCAGCCGGACAGGGCCAGATGAAAAACTGTTTTTT.

The gene calls are TRBV28 and TRBJ2-5; TRBD2 aligns across 9 bases. The length of the CDR3 is 16 residues. Germline trimming cut 5 bases from V and 0 bases from J; bases unmatched to any gene: 7. Germline CDR1 is MDHEN and CDR2 is SYDVKM. The CDR3 region is CASSPRGRGYQETQYF. The DNA for the CDR3 is TGTGCCAGCAGTCCCCGCGGGAGGGGGTACCAAGAGACCCAGTACTTC.

This clone was detected once. This chain joins TRBV25-1 and TRBJ2-3; TRBD2 might be the D (7 bases). Deletions cut 5 bases from V and 6 bases from J, with 21 bases between. This CDR3 has 16 residues. CDR1 and CDR2 (germline): MGHDK, SYGVNS. CDR3 sequence: CASSPLGAGDRDTQYF. The DNA of the CDR3 is TGTGCCAGCAGTCCCCTAGGGGCGGGAGACAGGGATACGCAGTATTTT.

This chain connects TRBV7-9 to TRBJ1-2; maybe TRBD1 (5 bases). Trimming stripped 5 bases from V and 7 bases from J, with 20 bases between. The CDR3 length is 15 residues. CDR1 is SEHNR and CDR2 is FQNEAQ in the germline V gene (reference sequence). CDR3: CASSPSWAGQFGYTF. The CDR3 nucleotides read TGTGCCAGCAGCCCCAGCTGGGCAGGGCAGTTTGGCTACACCTTC.

The chain is built from TRBV27 and TRBJ2-7, with 7 bases lining up with TRBD2. The trim removed 4 bases at V and 0 bases at J, leaving 21 bases unmatched. The germline V gene encodes CDR1 MNHEY and CDR2 SMNVEV (reference sequence). CDR3 size: 20 residues. This CDR3 is CASSSTRPRGTGGPSYEQYF. The CDR3 nucleotides are TGTGCCAGCAGTTCCACCCGACCCCGGGGGACGGGAGGACCCTCCTACGAGCAGTACTTC.

In this sample, this clone turned up a few times. V usage is TRBV7-2 and J usage is TRBJ2-6, with TRBD1 identical over 9 bases. Trimming took 3 bases from V and 6 from J; bases not matched to a gene: 3. CDR3 length: 15 residues. Germline CDR1 reads SGHTA; CDR2 reads FQGNSA. In nucleotides, the CDR3 is TGTGCCAGCAGCTTGGGGACAGGGAAGGCCAACGTCCTGACTTTC. Its translation is CASSLGTGKANVLTF.

This chain joins TRBV7-9 and TRBJ2-5, with D tentatively TRBD1 (5 bases). The V gene's germline CDR1 is SEHNR and CDR2 FQNEAQ (reference sequence). The ends were cut back, 3 bases at V and 1 base at J, with 6 bases in the middle. The CDR3 loop spans 13 amino acids. The CDR3 DNA sequence: TGTGCCAGCAGCTTTCAGGGCCAAGAGACCCAGTACTTC. Protein: CASSFQGQETQYF.

This chain links TRBV6-5 with TRBJ2-1; 7 bases line up with TRBD2. The V gene end was trimmed by 2 bases and the J gene end by 10 bases; junction bases not matched to a gene: 11. This CDR3 has 15 residues. Per the germline V gene, CDR1 is MNHEY and CDR2 is SVGAGI. In nucleotides, the CDR3 is TGTGCCAGCAGTTACGGTGGAGCGGGGAGCAAGGAGCAGTTCTTC. This sequence encodes CASSYGGAGSKEQFF.

The chain uses TRBV27 and TRBJ2-7; 8 nucleotides match TRBD1. J lost 2 bases, V lost 7 bases, and 7 bases had no gene match. There are 14 residues in the CDR3. In germline, CDR1 is MNHEY, CDR2 SMNVEV (reference sequence). The CDR3 coding sequence is TGTGCCAGCAAGGACAGGGCGGAGACCTACGAGCAGTACTTC. Encoded protein: CASKDRAETYEQYF.

The rearrangement links TRBV28 to TRBJ1-1, with a possible D match to TRBD1 (5 bases). CDR1 MDHEN and CDR2 SYDVKM come from the germline V gene. The CDR3 length is 14 residues. V lost 6 bases, J lost 4 bases, and 15 bases lay in between. The CDR3 is CASRAPGRGTEAFF. The DNA for the CDR3 is TGTGCCAGCAGGGCCCCGGGTAGGGGCACTGAAGCTTTCTTT.

The rearrangement uses TRBV27 and TRBJ2-7; TRBD1 matches at 9 bases. CDR1 is MNHEY and CDR2 is SMNVEV in the germline V gene (reference sequence). The J segment lost 3 bases and the V segment lost 4 bases, leaving 10 bases of the junction unmatched. The CDR3 has 16 amino acids. The CDR3 region has the DNA TGTGCCAGCAGTTCGAGTTCCGGGACAGGGTACTACGAGCAGTACTTC. This translates into CASSSSSGTGYYEQYF.

This chain uses TRBV6-5 with TRBJ2-1; D gene ambiguous. Trimming stripped 2 bases from V and 6 bases from J, with 14 bases between. The CDR3 sequence is 15 residues long. CDR1 is MNHEY, CDR2 SVGAGI, per germline. The CDR3 nucleotides are TGTGCCAGCAGTTACGCAGCCCATAGAGGCAATGAGCAGTTCTTC. It translates to CASSYAAHRGNEQFF.

This clone was recorded many times. The chain links TRBV2 to TRBJ1-2; 7 bases line up with TRBD1. CDR3 length: 15 residues. The germline V gene encodes CDR1 SNHLY and CDR2 FYNNEI. V was clipped by 5 bases and J by 7 bases; unmatched bases: 13. The CDR3 nucleotides are TGTGCCAGCAGTCCCCCCTTGGGACAGCCCCTTGGCTACACCTTC. This codes for CASSPPLGQPLGYTF. The whole variable domain, remainder taken from reference TRBV2 and TRBJ1-2, is EPEVTQTPSHQVTQMGQEVILRCVPISNHLYFYWYRQILGQKVEFLVSFYNNEISEKSEIFDDQFSVERPDGSNFTLKIRSTKLEDSAMYFCASSPPLGQPLGYTFGSGTRLTVV.

This chain links TRBV7-3 with TRBJ2-1; 7 bases are shared with TRBD2. Germline lookup yields CDR1 SGHTA and CDR2 FQGTGA. The CDR3 consists of 15 residues. J was trimmed by 9 bases and V by 5 bases; bases with no gene match: 13. CDR3 residues: CASSAWGGSNAEQFF. The CDR3 DNA sequence: TGTGCCAGCAGCGCTTGGGGCGGGAGTAACGCTGAGCAGTTCTTC.

This chain joins TRBV18 and TRBJ2-1; 10 bases map to TRBD2. The CDR3 is 14 amino acids. V dropped 1 base and J dropped 9; count of bases not matched to a gene: 3. CDR1 is KGHSH and CDR2 is LQKENI in the germline V gene. CDR3 in DNA: TGTGCCAGCTCACCACAGCGGGAGGGTGGTGAGCAGTTCTTC. This encodes CASSPQREGGEQFF.

This clone came up a few times. One junction end does not reproduce the germline sequence, and a read error may be involved. CDR3 loop: CASSPTPSGRPYEQYF. In nucleotides, the CDR3 is TGTGCTAGCAGCCCTACTCCTAGCGGACGTCCCTACGAGCAGTACTTC. The gene calls are TRBV7-7 and TRBJ2-7; TRBD2 matches 7 bases. Looked up from germline, CDR1 is SSHAT and CDR2 is FNYEAQ (reference sequence). The CDR3 length is 16 residues.

The chain employs TRBV29-1 and TRBJ2-2; no clear D gene. The CDR3 has 13 residues. The germline V gene encodes CDR1 SQVTM and CDR2 ANQGSEA. The V and J ends lost 3 bases and 1 base respectively, with 6 bases between them. CDR3 sequence reads: CSVDAVNTGELFF. The CDR3 DNA reads TGCAGCGTTGATGCAGTGAACACCGGGGAGCTGTTTTTT.

The genes are TRBV7-3 and TRBJ2-6; perhaps TRBD1 as D (5 bases). The V end lost 5 bases, the J end lost 4 bases, and 15 bases lay between the germline ends. CDR1 is SGHTA, CDR2 FQGTGA, per germline. CDR3 length: 16 amino acids. The CDR3 bases are TGTGCCAGCAGCCCACAGGTCTCCTCGGGGGCCAACGTCCTGACTTTC. Its protein is CASSPQVSSGANVLTF.

This clone appeared a few times. Written as DNA, the CDR3 is TGCGCCAGCAGCCTCGCCGTTACGCCGGGACTGAGTGCCGAGCAGTACTTC. Protein product: CASSLAVTPGLSAEQYF. The rearrangement joins TRBV4-1 to TRBJ2-7; possible D gene TRBD2, 6 bases. This CDR3 has 17 residues. Trimming removed 4 bases from V and 6 bases from J, with 25 bases in between. The germline V gene has CDR1 MGHRA and CDR2 YSYEKL.